This T cell receptor beta chain was obtained from a study of blood T cell repertoires in COVID-19. Study context: Samples of COVID-19 (acute and convalescent) were obtained from the United States, Italy and Spain. Nucleic acid was either cDNA or gDNA, and it came from T cells, B-cell-depleted T cells, or PBMCs.

Original analysis: How many nucleated cells were present was estimated from reference gene primer amplification. The method was immunoSEQ multiplex PCR; TCRdb's version includes in-frame clones alone and lacks a portion of them. The V and J calls and clone size are taken from that table; D and trimming were inferred from the DNA. The sample contains approximately 300,000 clones, roughly 86% of which appear only once. Germline-derived CDR1 and CDR2 are SGHTA and FQGNSA. This CDR3 has 14 residues. V trimming: 5 bases; J trimming: 4 bases; junction bases outside the gene matches: 5. The chain has TRBV7-2 and TRBJ1-1, with TRBD1 identical over 9 bases. The sequenced sample was peripheral blood. This receptor was taken from a woman aged 50 to 65 with acute or convalescent COVID-19. The CDR3 sequence is CASSMDRGGTEAFF. The CDR3 DNA follows: TGTGCCAGCAGCATGGACAGGGGCGGCACTGAAGCTTTCTTT. The full variable domain, with the rest looked up from reference TRBV7-2 and TRBJ1-1, is GAGVSQSPSNKVTEKGKDVELRCDPISGHTALYWYRQSLGQGLEFLIYFQGNSAPDKSGLPSDRFSAERTGGSVSTLTIQRTQQEDSAVYLCASSMDRGGTEAFFGQGTRLTVV.